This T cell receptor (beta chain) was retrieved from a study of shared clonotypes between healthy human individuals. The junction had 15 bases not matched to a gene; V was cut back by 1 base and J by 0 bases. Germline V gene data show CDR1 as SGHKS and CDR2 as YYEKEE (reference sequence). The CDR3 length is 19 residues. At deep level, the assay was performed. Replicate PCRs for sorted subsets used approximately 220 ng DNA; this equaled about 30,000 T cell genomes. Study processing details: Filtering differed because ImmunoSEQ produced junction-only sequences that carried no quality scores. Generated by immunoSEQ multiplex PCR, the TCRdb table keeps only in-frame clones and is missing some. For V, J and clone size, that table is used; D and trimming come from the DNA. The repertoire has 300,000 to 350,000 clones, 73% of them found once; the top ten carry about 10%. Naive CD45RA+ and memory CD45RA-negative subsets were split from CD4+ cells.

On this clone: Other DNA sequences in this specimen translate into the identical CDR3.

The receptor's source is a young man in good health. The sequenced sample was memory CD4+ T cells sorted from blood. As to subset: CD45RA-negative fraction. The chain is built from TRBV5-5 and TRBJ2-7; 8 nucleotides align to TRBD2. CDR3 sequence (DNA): TGTGCCAGCAGCTTGATGGTGGGGTTCGCGGGAGGAAACTCCTACGAGCAGTACTTC. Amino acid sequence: CASSLMVGFAGGNSYEQYF.